This T cell receptor (beta chain) was found in a study of blood T cell repertoires in COVID-19. Study in general: The United States, Italy and Spain were the sources of the acute and convalescent COVID-19 samples. From T cells, B-cell-depleted T cells, or PBMCs came the material, which was cDNA or gDNA.

Seattle patients were enrolled during active infection and followed longitudinally. Deletions cut 3 bases from V and 9 bases from J, with 21 bases between. The CDR3 runs to 16 residues. Per the germline V gene, CDR1 is SNHLY and CDR2 is FYNNEI. Using immunoSEQ multiplex PCR, the repertoire was profiled, and TCRdb retains in-frame clones only, with some absent. The sample has hundreds of thousands of clones; 65% to 90% are singletons. What was sequenced was peripheral blood. This clonotype was sampled from a woman aged 70 to 79 with COVID-19, enrolled during active disease. The chain employs TRBV2 and TRBJ2-4; D possibly corresponds to TRBD1 (5 bases). CDR3 loop: CASSDPHDPGYRIQYF. CDR3 DNA sequence: TGTGCCAGCAGTGACCCTCACGATCCAGGGTATCGCATTCAGTACTTC.